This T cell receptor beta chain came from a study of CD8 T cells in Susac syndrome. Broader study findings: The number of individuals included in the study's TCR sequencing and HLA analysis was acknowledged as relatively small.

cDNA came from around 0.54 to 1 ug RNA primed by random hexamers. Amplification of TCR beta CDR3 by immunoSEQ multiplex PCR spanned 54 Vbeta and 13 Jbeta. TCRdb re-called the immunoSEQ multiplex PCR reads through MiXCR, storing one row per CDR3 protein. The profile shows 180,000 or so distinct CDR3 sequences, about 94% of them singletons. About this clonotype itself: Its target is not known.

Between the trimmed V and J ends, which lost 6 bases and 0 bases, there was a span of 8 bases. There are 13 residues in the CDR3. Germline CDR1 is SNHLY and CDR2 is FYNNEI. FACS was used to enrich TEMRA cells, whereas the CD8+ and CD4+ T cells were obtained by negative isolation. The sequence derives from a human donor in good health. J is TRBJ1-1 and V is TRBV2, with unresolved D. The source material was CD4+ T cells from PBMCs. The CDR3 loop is CASRTVLNTEAFF. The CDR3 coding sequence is TGTGCCAGCAGGACCGTTCTGAACACTGAAGCTTTCTTT. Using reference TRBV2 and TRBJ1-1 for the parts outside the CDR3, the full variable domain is EPEVTQTPSHQVTQMGQEVILRCVPISNHLYFYWYRQILGQKVEFLVSFYNNEISEKSEIFDDQFSVERPDGSNFTLKIRSTKLEDSAMYFCASRTVLNTEAFFGQGTRLTVV.